The 25 T cell receptor beta chains below all came from one sample that was sequenced in a study of human T cells and chemical hapten exposure. TCRdb re-derived calls from the RACE reads in MiXCR, one entry per CDR3 protein. The table includes over 55,000 distinct CDR3 sequences, more than 9% detected once. Time point of the sample: pre-sensitization, week 0. Treatment defined: therapeutic diphenylcyclopropenone sensitization with weekly scalp DPC. The input for sequencing was whole blood, taken in connection with sensitization to the hapten diphenylcyclopropenone (DPC). These receptors all come from a man aged 35 to 55 with alopecia areata. Some clones in this sample may be carry-over from other donors' samples.

J is TRBJ1-1 and V is TRBV11-1, with no clear D. V lost 5 bases and J lost 5, with 9 bases in between. Germline CDR1 SGHAT, CDR2 FQDESV (reference sequence). The CDR3 covers 12 residues. CDR3 sequence: CASSPKGTEAFF. CDR3 bases: TGTGCCAGCAGCCCCAAGGGTACTGAAGCTTTCTTT.

The V call is TRBV7-2, the J call TRBJ2-5; the match to TRBD1 covers 8 bases. V lost 3 bases and J lost 4; bases outside the gene matches: 7. Germline V gene data show CDR1 as SGHTA and CDR2 as FQGNSA. The CDR3 totals 15 residues. The CDR3 spells CASSLARGLGETQYF. CDR3 nucleotide sequence: TGTGCCAGCAGCTTGGCCAGGGGGCTAGGAGAGACCCAGTACTTC.

In its sample, this clonotype was seen a few times. The chain has TRBV28 and TRBJ2-7; 12 nucleotides line up with TRBD1. Germline assignment: CDR1 MDHEN and CDR2 SYDVKM. With 4 bases clipped from V and 5 bases from J, the junction kept 6 bases outside the gene matches. This CDR3 has 15 residues. The CDR3 region has the DNA TGTGCCAGCAGTTACTACGGGACAGGGGGCCACGAGCAGTACTTC. It codes for CASSYYGTGGHEQYF. Together with reference TRBV28 and TRBJ2-7, the CDR3 gives the full variable domain: DVKVTQSSRYLVKRTGEKVFLECVQDMDHENMFWYRQDPGLGLRLIYFSYDVKMKEKGDIPEGYSVSREKKERFSLILESASTNQTSMYLCASSYYGTGGHEQYFGPGTRLTVT.

The sample holds a few counts of this clonotype. This chain links TRBV6-6 with TRBJ2-7; D not resolved. V was cut by 8 bases and J by 4 bases, with 18 bases left in between. The CDR3 has 14 residues. Germline lookup yields CDR1 MNHNY and CDR2 SVGAGI (reference sequence). The DNA of the CDR3 is TGTGCCAGCTCCCGGGCCGCCAAAGAGTACGAGCAGTACTTC. It codes for CASSRAAKEYEQYF.

V gene TRBV29-1 combines with J gene TRBJ2-7; either TRBD1 or TRBD2 may fit D (5 bases each). Germline CDR1 SQVTM, CDR2 ANQGSEA. The CDR3 runs 12 residues. V lost 8 bases and J 3 bases, leaving 14 bases between the germline ends. CDR3: CSPGGTFYEQYF. DNA for the CDR3: TGCAGCCCCGGTGGGACCTTCTACGAGCAGTACTTC.

This clonotype was picked up a small number of times. V and J are TRBV6-5 and TRBJ1-1; D is perhaps TRBD1 (5 bases). CDR3 length: 14 amino acids. V shed 10 bases and J shed 4 bases, with 19 bases lying between them. CDR1 and CDR2 (germline): MNHEY, SVGAGI. DNA of the CDR3: TGTGCCAACACGGGGCAGCCAAAGATCACTGAAGCTTTCTTT. It specifies CANTGQPKITEAFF.

This clonotype was observed at least ten times. This chain uses TRBV10-1 with TRBJ2-1, with TRBD2 matching over 11 bases. There are 17 residues in the CDR3. The germline V gene encodes CDR1 WNHNN and CDR2 SYGVQD (reference sequence). The trim removed 3 bases at V and 0 bases at J, leaving 4 bases unmatched. In DNA, the CDR3 is TGCGCCAGCAGTGACCCCACTAGCGGGAGCTCCTACAATGAGCAGTTCTTC. Its protein is CASSDPTSGSSYNEQFF.

This clonotype was counted ten times or more. V gene TRBV5-1 combines with J gene TRBJ2-3, with D possibly matching TRBD1 (7 bases). Germline V gives CDR1 SGHRS, CDR2 YFSETQ. The V and J ends lost 7 bases and 6 bases respectively, with 21 bases between them. The CDR3 length is 15 residues. As DNA, the CDR3 is TGCGCCAGCGCGGGGCCGGGACAGACAACCGATACGCAGTATTTT. Translation: CASAGPGQTTDTQYF.

In its sample, this clonotype was seen a few times. V gene TRBV10-3 combines with J gene TRBJ2-7, with a weak D call TRBD2 (6 bases). V lost 10 bases, J lost 2 bases, and 18 bases lay in between. The CDR3 spans 14 residues. Germline lookup yields CDR1 ENHRY and CDR2 SYGVKD. The CDR3 protein is CATQREAGTYEQYF. CDR3 DNA: TGTGCCACTCAGAGGGAAGCGGGTACCTACGAGCAGTACTTC.

This clonotype was seen a few times. This chain connects TRBV6-2 or TRBV6-3 to TRBJ1-5, with 9 bases matching TRBD1. In germline, CDR1 is MNHEY, CDR2 SVGEGT. The CDR3 spans 18 residues. Losses at the gene ends were 0 bases for V and 8 bases for J; bases not matched to a gene: 14. The chain's CDR3 is CASSYSIRDRVRTEPQHF. CDR3 DNA: TGTGCCAGCAGTTACTCGATCCGGGACAGGGTACGGACGGAGCCCCAGCATTTT.

This clonotype occurred a few times. The chain has TRBV2 and TRBJ2-7; 9 nucleotides agree with TRBD2. With 3 bases clipped from V and 2 bases from J, the junction kept 5 bases outside the gene matches. The V gene's germline CDR1 is SNHLY and CDR2 FYNNEI. This CDR3 is built from 15 residues. DNA of the CDR3: TGTGCCAGCAGTGACCCTAGCGGGGCTCCCTACGAGCAGTACTTC. This encodes CASSDPSGAPYEQYF.

This clonotype has more than one count but fewer than ten. Sequence at one end of the junction differs from germline and may be a read error. This chain uses TRBV2 with TRBJ1-1, with TRBD1 identical over 7 bases. CDR1 SNHLY and CDR2 FYNNEI come from the germline V gene. The CDR3 is 15 residues long. CDR3 DNA sequence: TGTGCCAGCAGATCCAGGACAGGAGTGAACACTGAAGCCTTCTTT. Its protein product is CASRSRTGVNTEAFF.

This clonotype was seen more than once but under ten times. The gene calls are TRBV6-5 and TRBJ2-7, with D possibly matching TRBD1 (6 bases). CDR1 and CDR2 (germline): MNHEY, SVGAGI. Trimming left V 6 bases short and J 3 bases short, with 15 bases between. The CDR3 extends over 14 amino acids. This chain's CDR3 is CASSRTGSSYEQYF. The CDR3 nucleotides are TGTGCCAGCAGCCGCACAGGGAGCAGCTACGAGCAGTACTTC.

This clonotype was seen only a few times. V usage is TRBV20-1 and J usage is TRBJ1-1; no definite D call. This CDR3 is 11 amino acids long. Looked up from germline, CDR1 is DFQATT and CDR2 is SNEGSKA (reference sequence). With 4 bases removed from V and 11 bases from J, the gap between germline ends came to 14 bases. DNA of the CDR3: TGCAGTGCTAAATCTCAATATGGGGCTTTCTTT. Protein: CSAKSQYGAFF.

This clonotype has just a few counts. V is TRBV28 and J is TRBJ1-4; 7 nucleotides match TRBD1. The CDR3 runs to 14 residues. The germline V gene has CDR1 MDHEN and CDR2 SYDVKM. J gave up 5 bases and V 3 bases, and 3 bases lay outside the gene matches. CDR3 nucleotide sequence: TGTGCCAGCAGTTTGGCAGGGGGAAATGAAAAACTGTTTTTT. Translating it yields CASSLAGGNEKLFF.

This clonotype was counted many times. This chain joins TRBV13 and TRBJ2-7; D possibly corresponds to TRBD2 (6 bases). V lost 4 bases to trimming and J lost 4 bases, with 23 bases between them. This CDR3 has 17 residues. Germline V gene data show CDR1 as PRHDT and CDR2 as FYEKMQ (reference sequence). This chain's CDR3 is CASSSARGKGRAYEQYF. CDR3 DNA sequence: TGTGCCAGCAGCTCCGCCCGGGGGAAGGGTCGCGCGTACGAGCAGTACTTC.

This clonotype was recorded a few times. This sequence joins TRBV7-2 and TRBJ1-4; 9 positions match TRBD1. Germline CDR1 and CDR2: SGHTA and FQGNSA. J lost 6 bases, V lost 6 bases, and 5 bases had no gene match. CDR3 length: 14 amino acids. The CDR3 DNA sequence: TGTGCCAGCAGTCCCGGGACAGGGTATGAAAAACTGTTTTTT. Encoded protein: CASSPGTGYEKLFF.

This clonotype has at least ten counts. V usage is TRBV11-2 and J usage is TRBJ2-7; weak D call: TRBD1 (5 bases). V lost 1 base to trimming and J lost 4 bases, with 8 bases between them. From germline, CDR1 is SGHAT and CDR2 FQNNGV. CDR3 length: 13 residues. The CDR3 here is CASSLVGLYEQYF. As DNA, the CDR3 is TGTGCCAGCAGCTTAGTGGGGCTTTACGAGCAGTACTTC.

This clonotype was counted between two and nine times. The rearrangement links TRBV30 to TRBJ1-2; 7 positions match TRBD1. Germline-derived CDR1 and CDR2 are GTSNPN and SVGIG (reference sequence). The CDR3 extends over 12 amino acids. CDR3 residues: CASSGGLDGYTF. The CDR3 nucleotides are TGTGCGTCGTCAGGGGGTTTGGATGGCTACACCTTC.

This clonotype was seen a few times. The chain has TRBV7-2 and TRBJ1-5; 8 bases fit TRBD1. Trimming took 1 base from V and 3 from J; bases not matched to a gene: 2. This CDR3 spans 15 amino acids. Germline V CDR1 and CDR2: SGHTA, FQGNSA. CDR3 protein: CASSLGTGFNQPQHF. The DNA of the CDR3 is TGTGCCAGCAGCTTAGGGACAGGGTTCAATCAGCCCCAGCATTTT.

This clonotype was seen at least ten times. This chain links TRBV5-8 with TRBJ2-3, with TRBD1 matching 9 bases. Trimming removed 3 bases from V and 2 bases from J; junction bases left unmatched: 7. Per germline, CDR1 SGHTS and CDR2 YDEGEE. The CDR3 runs 16 residues. CDR3 protein: CASSSGDRALTDTQYF. In DNA form, the CDR3 reads TGTGCCAGCAGCTCGGGGGACAGGGCCCTCACAGATACGCAGTATTTT.

The chain carries TRBV5-5 and TRBJ1-1; the D is unclear. Trimming removed 4 bases at V and 0 bases at J, with 10 bases between. From germline, CDR1 is SGHKS and CDR2 YYEKEE (reference sequence). This CDR3 has 14 amino acids. The CDR3, as DNA: TGTGCCAGCAGCCTACAGAATCTGAACACTGAAGCTTTCTTT. Protein: CASSLQNLNTEAFF.

The chain combines TRBV3-1 with TRBJ2-7, with unresolved D. This CDR3 has 11 amino acids. Germline lookup yields CDR1 LGHDT and CDR2 YNNKEL (reference sequence). The ends were cut back, 2 bases at V and 6 bases at J, with 5 bases in the middle. The CDR3 coding sequence is TGTGCCAGCAGCCAATGGCGCGAGCAGTACTTC. Translated, it gives CASSQWREQYF.

This clonotype showed up many times. CDR3 in DNA: TGTGCCACCAGTGATCAGACCCCGGGCCGGGAGACCCAGTACTTC. This gives the protein CATSDQTPGRETQYF. This chain uses TRBV24-1 with TRBJ2-5; D not resolved. V lost 3 bases, J lost 5 bases, and 15 bases lay in between. The CDR3 sequence is 15 residues long. Germline assignment: CDR1 KGHDR and CDR2 SFDVKD.

This clonotype appeared a few times. The rearrangement uses TRBV5-1 and TRBJ2-2; 9 nucleotides align to TRBD2. Germline-derived CDR1 and CDR2 are SGHRS and YFSETQ. The CDR3 runs to 19 residues. V lost 0 bases and J lost 0; bases outside the gene matches: 9. CDR3 bases: TGCGCCAGCAGCTTGGGGGGACTAGCCCAAGCTCCGAACACCGGGGAGCTGTTTTTT. Its protein product is CASSLGGLAQAPNTGELFF.